This T cell receptor (beta chain) was observed in a study of T cell responses to AZD1222 COVID-19 vaccine. Study observations and caveats: The donor cohort was predominantly white British with a female majority, and clonal diversity may have been underestimated.

A word on this clone: Its target is not known.

This table comes from immunoSEQ multiplex PCR, and its TCRdb copy is limited to in-frame clones, with some not included. There are some 130,000 clones in the sample; roughly 90% occur only once, and under 2.5% lies in the top ten. CDR3 length: 13 residues. Germline loops: CDR1 SGHVS, CDR2 FQNEAQ. With 4 bases removed from V and 3 bases from J, the gap between germline ends came to 9 bases. The receptor comes from an adult in good health. The chain is built from TRBV7-8 and TRBJ1-2; D not certain. Sequences were derived from peripheral blood, sampled on day 0 of AZD1222 vaccination. The CDR3 DNA follows: TGTGCCAGCAGCTACGAGGGATACTATGGCTACACCTTC. Its protein product is CASSYEGYYGYTF.